This entry concerns a single TCR beta chain. This table comes from immunoSEQ multiplex PCR, and its TCRdb copy is limited to in-frame clones, with some not included. Of 65,000 to 80,000 clones in the sample, approximately 93% were seen once. The sample is drawn from a study of technical replicates of blood from several donors. This CDR3 comprises 15 residues. After removal of 6 bases from V and 6 bases from J, the junction contained 11 bases not matched to a gene. The germline V gene encodes CDR1 LNHDA and CDR2 SQIVND (reference sequence). The chain uses TRBV19 and TRBJ1-5; 7 bases fit TRBD1. This TCR came from a human donor in good health. Sequenced material: T cells isolated from PBMCs. The CDR3 here is CASRGGAGITQPQHF. Here the CDR3 DNA reads TGTGCCAGTAGAGGGGGCGCGGGGATTACTCAGCCCCAGCATTTT.